This TCR beta chain was sequenced during a study of blood T cell repertoires in COVID-19. Study in general: Sources were T cells, B-cell-depleted T cells, or PBMCs; the material itself was cDNA or gDNA.

Original handling: Amplification from reference gene primers served as the basis for estimated nucleated cell counts. The assay was immunoSEQ multiplex PCR, and TCRdb's table has in-frame clones only and misses some. V and J calls and clone size are copied from that table; D and trimming were computed from the DNA. The sample yields 140,000 to 150,000 clones, over 80% seen once. There are 15 residues in the CDR3. V lost 0 bases and J 6 bases, leaving 13 bases between the germline ends. CDR1 is SGDLS, CDR2 YYNGEE, per germline. The TCR comes from a man in his sixties with active or convalescent COVID-19. The sequenced sample consisted of peripheral blood. The gene calls are TRBV9 and TRBJ1-5; tentative D call: TRBD1 (5 bases). In DNA, the CDR3 is TGTGCCAGCAGCGTAGACTCGGGGGTTGGTCAGCCCCAGCATTTT. Residues: CASSVDSGVGQPQHF.